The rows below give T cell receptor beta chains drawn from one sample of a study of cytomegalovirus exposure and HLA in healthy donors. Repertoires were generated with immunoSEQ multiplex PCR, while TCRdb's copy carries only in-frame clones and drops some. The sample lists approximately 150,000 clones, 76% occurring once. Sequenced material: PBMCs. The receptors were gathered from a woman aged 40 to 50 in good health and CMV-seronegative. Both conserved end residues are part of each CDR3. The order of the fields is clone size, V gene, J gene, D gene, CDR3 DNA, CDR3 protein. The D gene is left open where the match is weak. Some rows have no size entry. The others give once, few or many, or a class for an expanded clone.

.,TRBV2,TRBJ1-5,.,TGTGCCAGCCTTGGACAGTACGGTCAGCCCCAGCATTTT,CASLGQYGQPQHF
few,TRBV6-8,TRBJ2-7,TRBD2,TGTGCCAGCAGTAGAAGAGCGGGAAGATACGAGCAGTACTTC,CASSRRAGRYEQYF
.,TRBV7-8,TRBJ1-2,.,TGTGCCAGCAGCTCGGACAGCTATGGCTACACCTTC,CASSSDSYGYTF
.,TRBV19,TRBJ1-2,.,TGTGCCAGTAGTATCTTTGATCAAGCCTATGGCTACACCTTC,CASSIFDQAYGYTF
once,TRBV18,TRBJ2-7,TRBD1,TGTGCCAGCTCACTTACGGGACAGGGTGACCACGAGCAGTACTTC,CASSLTGQGDHEQYF
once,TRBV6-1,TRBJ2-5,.,TGTGCCAGCAGTGAAGGAATTTGGAGCTCGGAGACCCAGTACTTC,CASSEGIWSSETQYF
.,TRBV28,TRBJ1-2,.,TGTGCCAGCAGTTTAAGGGGAACTAACTATGGCTACACCTTC,CASSLRGTNYGYTF
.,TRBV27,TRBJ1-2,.,TGTGCCAGCAGTTCCTCGGGGGATGGCTACACCTTC,CASSSSGDGYTF
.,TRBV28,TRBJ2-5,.,TGTGCCAGCAGTTTGAGGCCGGTGAGGGCCCAGTACTTC,CASSLRPVRAQYF
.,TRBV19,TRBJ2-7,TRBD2,TGTGCCAGTAGGACCAGCGGGAGCTACTCCTACGAGCAGTACTTC,CASRTSGSYSYEQYF
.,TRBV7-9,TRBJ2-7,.,TGTGCCAGCATCCCGACAGGTTCAATCTCCGAGCAGTACTTC,CASIPTGSISEQYF
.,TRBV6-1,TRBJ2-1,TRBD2,TGTGCCAGCAGTGATTACACTAGCGGGGGTGATGAGCAGTTCTTC,CASSDYTSGGDEQFF
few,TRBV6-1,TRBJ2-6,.,TGTGCCAGCAGTACCAGGGCCCCTGGGGCCAACGTCCTGACTTTC,CASSTRAPGANVLTF
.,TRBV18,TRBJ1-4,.,TGTGCCAGCTCACCGAGTGGGGGAACAGGGTCGCGGACTAATGAAAAACTGTTTTTT,CASSPSGGTGSRTNEKLFF
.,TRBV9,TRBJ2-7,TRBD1,TGTGCCAGCAGCTCCCCGAGGGACAGAGTCTCCTACGAGCAGTACTTC,CASSSPRDRVSYEQYF
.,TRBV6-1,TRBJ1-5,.,TGTGCCGCGTCGAGGACGGGGTCCCCTCAGCCCCAGCATTTT,CAASRTGSPQPQHF
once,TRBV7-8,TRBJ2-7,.,TGTGCCAGCAGCTTAGTTCGGCAGGGTGAGCAGTACTTC,CASSLVRQGEQYF
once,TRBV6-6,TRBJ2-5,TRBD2,TGTGCCAGCAGTACCCCGACTAGCGGGGGGTTGGAGACCCAGTACTTC,CASSTPTSGGLETQYF
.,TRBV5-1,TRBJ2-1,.,TGCGCCAGCAGCCCGAGGGCAGGGGGTGGAGGGAATGAGCAGTTCTTC,CASSPRAGGGGNEQFF
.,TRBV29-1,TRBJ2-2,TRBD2,TGCAGCGTTCGCGGGAGGGCCAATGGGGCCGGGGAGCTGTTTTTT,CSVRGRANGAGELFF
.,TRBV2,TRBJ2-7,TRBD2,TGTGCCAGCACCCGGGGACTAGCGGGAGATTCCTCCTACGAGCAGTACTTC,CASTRGLAGDSSYEQYF
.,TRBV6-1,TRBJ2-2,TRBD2,TGTGCCAGCAGTGGTAATCCGGGACTAGCAGGGAACACCGGGGAGCTGTTTTTT,CASSGNPGLAGNTGELFF
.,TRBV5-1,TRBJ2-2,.,TGCGCCAGCAGCTTGGGACCCCCAGGGATGGGCACCGGGGAGCTGTTTTTT,CASSLGPPGMGTGELFF
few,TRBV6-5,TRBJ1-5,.,TGTGCCAGCAGTTACGGCCGGGAAGATCAGCCCCAGCATTTT,CASSYGREDQPQHF
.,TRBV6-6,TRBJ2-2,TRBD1,TGTGCCAGCAGCTCTTGGACAGGGGGCGGCGGGGAGCTGTTTTTT,CASSSWTGGGGELFF
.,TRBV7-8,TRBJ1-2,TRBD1,TGTGCCAGCAGTCCGACAGGGGGGCTATATGGCTACACCTTC,CASSPTGGLYGYTF